The 20 T cell receptor beta chains below come from one sample, sequenced in a study of T cells expressing NK-cell markers. TCRdb re-called the 5' RACE reads and gives one entry per CDR3 protein, without DNA. The sample has roughly 420,000 distinct CDR3 sequences. The sequenced sample consisted of blood T cells: a sorted CD56 or NKG2C T cell subset, CD4+ or CD8+ T cells, or bulk PBMC T cells (not recorded which). These receptors were obtained from a woman aged 18-69 years in good health.

This chain uses TRBV11-2 with TRBJ2-2; TCRdb's D call, TRBD2, is unchecked because there is no DNA. CDR1 SGHAT and CDR2 FQNNGV come from the germline V gene. There are 15 residues in the CDR3. The CDR3: CASSSSGANTGELFF.

This chain links TRBV18 with TRBJ2-3; TCRdb reports TRBD1, a call that lacks DNA to check it against. The CDR3 is 19 residues long. Germline V gene lookup returns CDR1 KGHSH and CDR2 LQKENI. CDR3 sequence: CASSPLPATGPPGTDTQYF. Complete variable domain (other parts from reference TRBV18 and TRBJ2-3): NAGVMQNPRHLVRRRGQEARLRCSPMKGHSHVYWYRQLPEEGLKFMVYLQKENIIDESGMPKERFSAEFPKEGPSILRIQQVVRGDSAAYFCASSPLPATGPPGTDTQYFGPGTRLTVL.

The chain employs TRBV9 and TRBJ1-2. There are 14 residues in the CDR3. Germline CDR1 is SGDLS and CDR2 is YYNGEE. This chain's CDR3 is CASSVGQLINGYTF. The full variable domain, rest sourced from reference TRBV9 and TRBJ1-2, is DSGVTQTPKHLITATGQRVTLRCSPRSGDLSVYWYQQSLDQGLQFLIQYYNGEERAKGNILERFSAQQFPDLHSELNLSSLELGDSALYFCASSVGQLINGYTFGSGTRLTVV.

This chain links TRBV7-2 with TRBJ1-5. CDR3 size: 13 residues. The germline gives CDR1 SGHTA, CDR2 FQGNSA. The CDR3: CASSYDINQPQHF.

This chain joins TRBV12-3 or TRBV12-4 and TRBJ1-2; the TRBD1 assignment by TCRdb is unverifiable without DNA. This CDR3 spans 14 amino acids. CDR3 sequence reads: CASSFGHSDRGYTF.

This chain joins TRBV7-2 and TRBJ1-1. CDR3 size: 12 residues. In germline, CDR1 is SGHTA, CDR2 FQGNSA. The CDR3 spells CASSLFRTEAFF.

V gene TRBV18 combines with J gene TRBJ2-3; there is no DNA to check the TCRdb D call of TRBD2. The CDR3 loop spans 14 amino acids. Germline CDR1 and CDR2: KGHSH and LQKENI. CDR3 in amino acids: CASSTVSGSDTQYF. Combining the CDR3 with reference TRBV18 and TRBJ2-3 gives the whole variable domain NAGVMQNPRHLVRRRGQEARLRCSPMKGHSHVYWYRQLPEEGLKFMVYLQKENIIDESGMPKERFSAEFPKEGPSILRIQQVVRGDSAAYFCASSTVSGSDTQYFGPGTRLTVL.

J is TRBJ2-7 and V is TRBV5-4; the D call of TRBD1 rests on TCRdb alone, since no DNA is present to check it. The CDR3 runs to 15 residues. Germline V CDR1 and CDR2: SGHNT, YYREEE (reference sequence). The CDR3 sequence: CASSSPGTGFYEQYF. Supplemented by reference TRBV5-4 and TRBJ2-7, the full variable domain reads ETGVTQSPTHLIKTRGQQVTLRCSSQSGHNTVSWYQQALGQGPQFIFQYYREEENGRGNFPPRFSGLQFPNYSSELNVNALELDDSALYLCASSSPGTGFYEQYFGPGTRLTVT.

The chain has TRBV6-6 and TRBJ1-6. The CDR3 is 12 amino acids. CDR1 and CDR2 (germline): MNHNY, SVGAGI (reference sequence). This chain's CDR3 is CASSGSNSPLHF.

This chain joins TRBV4-3 and TRBJ2-1. The CDR3 runs to 14 residues. Germline CDR1 reads LGHNA; CDR2 reads YSLEER. The CDR3 region is CASSQSLGNNEQFF.

The V and J genes are TRBV10-2 and TRBJ2-7. The germline gives CDR1 WSHSY, CDR2 SAAADI. The CDR3 spans 14 residues. The CDR3 reads CASSEASEPYEQYF.

The chain couples TRBV12-3 or TRBV12-4 to TRBJ1-1; checking the TCRdb D call of TRBD1 is not possible without DNA. The CDR3 has 15 residues. CDR3 region: CASSGRAPRDTEAFF.

The V gene is TRBV10-3, the J gene TRBJ1-2. Germline V lookup: CDR1 ENHRY, CDR2 SYGVKD. There are 14 residues in the CDR3. The CDR3 sequence is CAISALMGGRGYTF.

The rearrangement joins TRBV6-1 to TRBJ1-1; TCRdb's assignment of TRBD1 cannot be checked, as there is no DNA. Germline CDR1 reads MNHNS; CDR2 reads SASEGT. The CDR3 totals 13 residues. CDR3 loop: CASARGENTEAFF.

The rearrangement links TRBV7-2 to TRBJ1-5; checking the TCRdb D call of TRBD1 is not possible without DNA. The CDR3 is 15 residues long. The germline V gene has CDR1 SGHTA and CDR2 FQGNSA. The CDR3 is CASSLGWTGNQPQHF.

This chain uses TRBV7-9 with TRBJ2-3. The CDR3 runs 16 residues. Germline V CDR1 and CDR2: SEHNR, FQNEAQ (reference sequence). The CDR3: CASSLAGMRGTDTQYF.

V and J are TRBV7-8 and TRBJ2-3; TCRdb proposes TRBD1, but this gene call is untestable without DNA. Germline V gene lookup returns CDR1 SGHVS and CDR2 FQNEAQ. This CDR3 spans 14 amino acids. The CDR3 loop reads CASTPGRTQDTQYF.

The CDR3 protein is CASSVVAGAGYEQYF. The chain couples TRBV9 to TRBJ2-7; TCRdb lists TRBD2, though no DNA is available to test this call. Germline V gene lookup returns CDR1 SGDLS and CDR2 YYNGEE. The CDR3 loop spans 15 amino acids.

V and J are TRBV3-1 and TRBJ1-1; TCRdb gives TRBD1 as the D gene, but with no DNA this cannot be confirmed. The CDR3 contains 15 residues. CDR1 is LGHDT, CDR2 YNNKEL, per germline (reference sequence). The CDR3 protein is CASSQEDPGNTEAFF.

The chain has TRBV20-1 and TRBJ2-7; TCRdb's assignment of TRBD1 cannot be checked, as there is no DNA. This CDR3 is built from 15 residues. Germline values: CDR1 DFQATT, CDR2 SNEGSKA (reference sequence). The CDR3 sequence is CSARASRGSSYEQYF.